Each of the 30 T cell receptor beta chains below was sequenced from the same sample in a study of blood T cells in healthy people across ages. Together with a sample-barcoded 5' primer, a J-beta primer mix was included in a second PCR lasting roughly 7 to 11 cycles. TCRdb used MiXCR to reprocess the 5' RACE reads, holding one entry per CDR3 protein. The table has hundreds of thousands of distinct CDR3 sequences, around 20% seen once; the top ten hold roughly 3.6%. The source material was blood. These receptors were taken from a man in his sixties or seventies in good health.

This clonotype was detected a few times. The gene calls are TRBV10-3 and TRBJ2-2, with 10 bases that match TRBD1. In germline, CDR1 is ENHRY, CDR2 SYGVKD. CDR3 length equals 15 residues. V shed 7 bases and J 7 bases; nucleotides not matched to a gene: 9. The CDR3 nucleotides are TGTGCCATCACTTCCGGGACAGGGGCTGTCGGGGAGCTGTTTTTT. This codes for CAITSGTGAVGELFF.

This chain connects TRBV28 to TRBJ2-2; 7 bases fit TRBD1. V shed 3 bases, J shed 5 bases, and the junction held 6 bases outside the gene matches. The CDR3 loop spans 15 amino acids. Germline values: CDR1 MDHEN, CDR2 SYDVKM. CDR3 DNA: TGTGCCAGCAGTTTGACAGGGTGTGGGACCGGGGAGCTGTTTTTT. This translates into CASSLTGCGTGELFF.

This clonotype was detected a few times. The chain uses TRBV5-1 and TRBJ2-7; 9 nucleotides align to TRBD2. V dropped 2 bases and J dropped 1; count of bases not matched to a gene: 7. CDR1 SGHRS and CDR2 YFSETQ come from the germline V gene. There are 16 residues in the CDR3. DNA of the CDR3: TGCGCCAGCAGCTTCCACGCGACTAGCGGTTCCTACGAGCAGTACTTC. It encodes CASSFHATSGSYEQYF.

CDR3 sequence: CASSLRIEGEQFF. CDR3 DNA: TGTGCCAGCAGCTTAAGGATAGAGGGTGAGCAGTTCTTC. The rearrangement uses TRBV7-2 and TRBJ2-1; a possible D gene is TRBD2 (5 bases). V dropped 2 bases and J dropped 9 bases, with 11 bases sitting between them. CDR1 is SGHTA and CDR2 is FQGNSA in the germline V gene. This CDR3 spans 13 amino acids.

V is TRBV20-1 and J is TRBJ1-1; D is unclear. V lost 5 bases and J lost 4, with 26 bases in between. This CDR3 is built from 17 residues. Germline V gives CDR1 DFQATT, CDR2 SNEGSKA (reference sequence). This CDR3 reads CSAYVGKGSWVGTEAFF. CDR3 coding DNA: TGCAGTGCTTATGTGGGGAAGGGTTCGTGGGTTGGCACTGAAGCTTTCTTT.

In this sample, this clonotype turned up many times. The J gene is TRBJ1-4, the V gene TRBV28, with a possible D match to TRBD1 (6 bases). CDR1 MDHEN and CDR2 SYDVKM come from the germline V gene. Trimming stripped 0 bases from V and 2 bases from J, with 7 bases between. This CDR3 has 15 residues. The CDR3 bases are TGTGCCAGCAGTTTATGGGGGGCGACTAATGAAAAACTGTTTTTT. Translation gives CASSLWGATNEKLFF.

The sample holds a few counts of this clonotype. A much bigger clone sits one base away, suggesting this may be a read error. J is TRBJ2-1 and V is TRBV7-6, with D possibly being TRBD2 (6 bases). The CDR3 totals 12 residues. Germline lookup yields CDR1 SGHVS and CDR2 FNYEAQ. The CDR3 DNA sequence: TGTGCCCGCAGTTCCGGGAGCTATGAGCAGTTCTTC. Translated: CARSSGSYEQFF.

This clonotype was seen a handful of times. The V and J genes are TRBV6-2 or TRBV6-3 and TRBJ2-7; D may be TRBD2 (6 bases). V was trimmed by 6 bases and J by 0 bases, leaving 15 bases between them. The CDR3 consists of 15 residues. CDR1 and CDR2 (germline): MNHEY, SVGEGT. The CDR3 protein is CASRSQTRPSYEQYF. The DNA for the CDR3 is TGTGCCAGCAGATCCCAGACTAGACCCTCCTACGAGCAGTACTTC.

The chain is built from TRBV6-6 and TRBJ2-1; D is possibly TRBD1 (5 bases). CDR1 is MNHNY, CDR2 SVGAGI, per germline (reference sequence). With 2 bases removed from V and 0 bases from J, the gap between germline ends came to 8 bases. This CDR3 contains 15 residues. CDR3 in DNA: TGTGCCAGCAGTTACGTTCAGGGCTCCTACAATGAGCAGTTCTTC. This gives the protein CASSYVQGSYNEQFF.

The CDR3 sequence is CASSVPGTGYTF. The CDR3 DNA reads as TGTGCCAGCAGCGTCCCGGGTACTGGCTACACCTTC. The chain joins TRBV3-1 to TRBJ1-2; D gene unclear. Germline CDR1 and CDR2: LGHDT and YNNKEL (reference sequence). The CDR3 spans 12 residues. The V end was cut by 5 bases, the J end by 7 bases, with 11 bases between.

The V gene is TRBV20-1, the J gene TRBJ2-5; 10 bases are a match to TRBD2. The end of the DNA is better explained by TRBJ2-1, so the J call may be wrong. The CDR3 has 14 residues. Germline V gene data show CDR1 as DFQATT and CDR2 as SNEGSKA (reference sequence). CDR3 nucleotides: TGCAGTGCTCAGAGCGGGAGGGGAGACAATGAGCAGTTCTTC. Translated, it gives CSAQSGRGDNEQFF.

The V gene is TRBV29-1, the J gene TRBJ2-7, with 7 bases lining up with TRBD1. Looked up from germline, CDR1 is SQVTM and CDR2 is ANQGSEA. The V gene end was trimmed by 7 bases and the J gene end by 6 bases; junction bases not matched to a gene: 3. The CDR3 contains 10 residues. The CDR3 spells CSARQGEQYF. The DNA of the CDR3 is TGCAGCGCTAGACAGGGCGAGCAGTACTTC.

This clonotype was counted a few times. This chain joins TRBV18 and TRBJ1-4; D not certain. V was clipped by 0 bases and J by 7 bases, with 6 bases between them. Germline V gives CDR1 KGHSH, CDR2 LQKENI. CDR3 size: 13 residues. The CDR3, as DNA: TGTGCCAGCTCACCACCTAGTCTTGAAAAACTGTTTTTT. The encoded protein is CASSPPSLEKLFF.

The V and J genes are TRBV5-1 and TRBJ2-1; D perhaps matches TRBD2 (5 bases). Germline CDR1 is SGHRS and CDR2 is YFSETQ. This CDR3 has 14 amino acids. The V end lost 5 bases, the J end lost 0 bases, and 9 bases lay between the germline ends. Written as DNA, the CDR3 is TGCGCCAGCAGATCCGGAGGCTCCTACAATGAGCAGTTCTTC. It translates to CASRSGGSYNEQFF.

Of note for this clonotype: The junction departs from the called germline gene at one end, perhaps through a read error. This chain joins TRBV3-1 and TRBJ1-2; 8 bases are a match to TRBD1. Germline V gene lookup returns CDR1 LGHDT and CDR2 YNNKEL (reference sequence). The CDR3 spans 15 residues. The CDR3, as DNA: TGTGCCAGCAGCCCCACGGGCAGGGGGCTCAATGGCTACGCCTTC. It codes for CASSPTGRGLNGYAF.

The chain joins TRBV6-5 to TRBJ2-3; TRBD2 agrees at 9 bases. CDR1 and CDR2 (germline): MNHEY, SVGAGI. Losses at the gene ends were 4 bases for V and 1 base for J; bases not matched to a gene: 6. The CDR3 sequence is 16 residues long. The CDR3 region is CASSFRLAVGTDTQYF. The CDR3 DNA reads TGTGCCAGCAGTTTCCGACTAGCGGTGGGCACAGATACGCAGTATTTT.

This chain uses TRBV7-3 with TRBJ2-5; 12 bases are shared with TRBD2. Germline-derived CDR1 and CDR2 are SGHTA and FQGTGA. The CDR3 totals 15 residues. Losses at the gene ends were 0 bases for V and 4 bases for J; bases not matched to a gene: 0. CDR3 DNA: TGTGCCAGCAGCTTAACGGGACTAGCGGGAGAGACCCAGTACTTC. Its protein is CASSLTGLAGETQYF.

V is TRBV6-1 and J is TRBJ2-3; D call uncertain. V lost 7 bases, J lost 0 bases, and 14 bases lay in between. The CDR3 totals 15 residues. Per the germline V gene, CDR1 is MNHNS and CDR2 is SASEGT. Here the CDR3 DNA reads TGTGCCAGCATCCGAGTCGGGTTTAGCACAGATACGCAGTATTTT. Amino acid sequence: CASIRVGFSTDTQYF.

The chain couples TRBV7-3 to TRBJ2-1; maybe TRBD2 (5 bases). The CDR3 has 16 residues. Deletions cut 2 bases from V and 9 bases from J, with 20 bases between. CDR1 and CDR2 (germline): SGHTA, FQGTGA. CDR3 DNA sequence: TGTGCCAGCAGCTTAGTAAGCGGTCCGGGGAGATCTGAGCAGTTCTTC. It translates to CASSLVSGPGRSEQFF.

The rearrangement joins TRBV3-1 to TRBJ2-7; D is perhaps TRBD1 (6 bases). This CDR3 spans 16 amino acids. Germline CDR1 reads LGHDT; CDR2 reads YNNKEL (reference sequence). V was cut by 0 bases and J by 4 bases, with 16 bases left in between. The CDR3 sequence: CASSQDITGKGYEQYF. Written as DNA, the CDR3 is TGTGCCAGCAGCCAAGATATCACAGGGAAGGGGTACGAGCAGTACTTC.

This sequence joins TRBV2 and TRBJ2-5, with D unclear. CDR1 and CDR2 (germline): SNHLY, FYNNEI. The CDR3 runs 12 residues. Trimming pared 2 bases from V and 13 bases from J, leaving 14 bases between. This CDR3 is CASSESPGYLYF. In nucleotides, the CDR3 is TGTGCCAGCAGTGAAAGCCCGGGTTACTTGTACTTC.

The chain links TRBV4-2 to TRBJ2-5; 9 bases map to TRBD2. The last part of the DNA fits TRBJ2-1 better; the J call may be wrong. CDR1 and CDR2 from the germline V gene are LGHNA and YNFKEQ. The CDR3 has 16 residues. The DNA of the CDR3 is TGTGCCAGCAGCCAAGTAGGTAGCGGGAGAACTAATGAGCAGTTCTTC. It yields the protein CASSQVGSGRTNEQFF.

This clonotype was picked up a small number of times. The chain carries TRBV5-1 and TRBJ2-1; tentative D call: TRBD2 (7 bases). Trimming removed 3 bases at V and 4 bases at J, with 17 bases between. The CDR3 runs 16 residues. Looked up from germline, CDR1 is SGHRS and CDR2 is YFSETQ. The CDR3 DNA is TGCGCCAGCAGCTCGGGGGGCGGGAGTACTTACAATGAGCAGTTCTTC. This gives the protein CASSSGGGSTYNEQFF.

Concerning this clonotype: This sequence may be a read error, since a much larger clone differs from it by one base. This chain links TRBV5-1 with TRBJ2-3, with D possibly matching TRBD2 (6 bases). The CDR3 covers 15 residues. Germline CDR1 and CDR2: SGHRS and YFSETQ. CDR3 sequence (DNA): TGCGCCAGCAGCCCCGGAGGGCCGGGCACACATACGCAGTATTTT. This translates into CASSPGGPGTHTQYF.

The chain is built from TRBV29-1 and TRBJ2-3, with D possibly being TRBD2 (5 bases). This CDR3 has 14 residues. Trimming took off 6 bases at V and 0 bases at J, with 13 bases between the two ends. The germline CDR1 and CDR2 sequences are SQVTM and ANQGSEA. The CDR3 coding sequence is TGCAGCGTCTGCCCGGGATCTAGCACAGATACGCAGTATTTT. Translated, it gives CSVCPGSSTDTQYF.

This clonotype turned up a few times. The gene calls are TRBV21-1 and TRBJ2-7; TRBD2, the D gene given by the table, was not confirmed from the DNA. The assigned J gene may be wrong: the sequence end matches TRBJ2-1 better. TRBV21-1 is noted as a pseudogene. This CDR3 has 16 residues. The CDR3, as DNA: TGTGCCAGCAGCCCCGAGGTCAGCGGGAGGGCCGGGGAGCAGTTCTTC. Its translation is CASSPEVSGRAGEQFF.

This clonotype was seen more than once but under ten times. The J gene is TRBJ2-5, the V gene TRBV28; 9 bases agree with TRBD1. The J call may be faulty, since TRBJ2-7 better matches the DNA end. Germline CDR1 MDHEN, CDR2 SYDVKM. The CDR3 has 14 residues. The CDR3, as DNA: TGTGCCAGCAGTCAGGGACAGGGCATATACGAGCAGTACTTC. As protein: CASSQGQGIYEQYF.

The genes are TRBV20-1 and TRBJ2-7; D assignment may be TRBD1 or TRBD2 (5 bases each). There are 14 residues in the CDR3. V was shortened by 6 bases and J by 3 bases, with 18 bases between the two germline ends. In germline, CDR1 is DFQATT, CDR2 SNEGSKA (reference sequence). The CDR3 here is CSALDRKGLYEQYF. The DNA of the CDR3 is TGCAGTGCACTAGACAGAAAGGGGCTCTACGAGCAGTACTTC.

The chain recombines TRBV18 with TRBJ1-1, with TRBD1 identical over 8 bases. In germline, CDR1 is KGHSH, CDR2 LQKENI. The CDR3 is 16 residues long. V dropped 3 bases and J dropped 0; count of bases not matched to a gene: 6. CDR3 sequence: CASSPWTGPMNTEAFF. In nucleotides, the CDR3 is TGTGCCAGCTCACCCTGGACAGGGCCTATGAACACTGAAGCTTTCTTT.

This clonotype has just a few counts. The chain is built from TRBV6-6 and TRBJ2-1, with D possibly being TRBD1 or TRBD2 (5 bases each). The CDR3 loop spans 15 amino acids. Between the trimmed V and J ends, which lost 2 bases and 9 bases, there was a span of 17 bases. CDR1 is MNHNY, CDR2 SVGAGI, per germline (reference sequence). The CDR3 spells CASSYRFRGEGEQFF. CDR3 sequence (DNA): TGTGCCAGCAGTTACCGATTCCGGGGCGAGGGTGAGCAGTTCTTC.